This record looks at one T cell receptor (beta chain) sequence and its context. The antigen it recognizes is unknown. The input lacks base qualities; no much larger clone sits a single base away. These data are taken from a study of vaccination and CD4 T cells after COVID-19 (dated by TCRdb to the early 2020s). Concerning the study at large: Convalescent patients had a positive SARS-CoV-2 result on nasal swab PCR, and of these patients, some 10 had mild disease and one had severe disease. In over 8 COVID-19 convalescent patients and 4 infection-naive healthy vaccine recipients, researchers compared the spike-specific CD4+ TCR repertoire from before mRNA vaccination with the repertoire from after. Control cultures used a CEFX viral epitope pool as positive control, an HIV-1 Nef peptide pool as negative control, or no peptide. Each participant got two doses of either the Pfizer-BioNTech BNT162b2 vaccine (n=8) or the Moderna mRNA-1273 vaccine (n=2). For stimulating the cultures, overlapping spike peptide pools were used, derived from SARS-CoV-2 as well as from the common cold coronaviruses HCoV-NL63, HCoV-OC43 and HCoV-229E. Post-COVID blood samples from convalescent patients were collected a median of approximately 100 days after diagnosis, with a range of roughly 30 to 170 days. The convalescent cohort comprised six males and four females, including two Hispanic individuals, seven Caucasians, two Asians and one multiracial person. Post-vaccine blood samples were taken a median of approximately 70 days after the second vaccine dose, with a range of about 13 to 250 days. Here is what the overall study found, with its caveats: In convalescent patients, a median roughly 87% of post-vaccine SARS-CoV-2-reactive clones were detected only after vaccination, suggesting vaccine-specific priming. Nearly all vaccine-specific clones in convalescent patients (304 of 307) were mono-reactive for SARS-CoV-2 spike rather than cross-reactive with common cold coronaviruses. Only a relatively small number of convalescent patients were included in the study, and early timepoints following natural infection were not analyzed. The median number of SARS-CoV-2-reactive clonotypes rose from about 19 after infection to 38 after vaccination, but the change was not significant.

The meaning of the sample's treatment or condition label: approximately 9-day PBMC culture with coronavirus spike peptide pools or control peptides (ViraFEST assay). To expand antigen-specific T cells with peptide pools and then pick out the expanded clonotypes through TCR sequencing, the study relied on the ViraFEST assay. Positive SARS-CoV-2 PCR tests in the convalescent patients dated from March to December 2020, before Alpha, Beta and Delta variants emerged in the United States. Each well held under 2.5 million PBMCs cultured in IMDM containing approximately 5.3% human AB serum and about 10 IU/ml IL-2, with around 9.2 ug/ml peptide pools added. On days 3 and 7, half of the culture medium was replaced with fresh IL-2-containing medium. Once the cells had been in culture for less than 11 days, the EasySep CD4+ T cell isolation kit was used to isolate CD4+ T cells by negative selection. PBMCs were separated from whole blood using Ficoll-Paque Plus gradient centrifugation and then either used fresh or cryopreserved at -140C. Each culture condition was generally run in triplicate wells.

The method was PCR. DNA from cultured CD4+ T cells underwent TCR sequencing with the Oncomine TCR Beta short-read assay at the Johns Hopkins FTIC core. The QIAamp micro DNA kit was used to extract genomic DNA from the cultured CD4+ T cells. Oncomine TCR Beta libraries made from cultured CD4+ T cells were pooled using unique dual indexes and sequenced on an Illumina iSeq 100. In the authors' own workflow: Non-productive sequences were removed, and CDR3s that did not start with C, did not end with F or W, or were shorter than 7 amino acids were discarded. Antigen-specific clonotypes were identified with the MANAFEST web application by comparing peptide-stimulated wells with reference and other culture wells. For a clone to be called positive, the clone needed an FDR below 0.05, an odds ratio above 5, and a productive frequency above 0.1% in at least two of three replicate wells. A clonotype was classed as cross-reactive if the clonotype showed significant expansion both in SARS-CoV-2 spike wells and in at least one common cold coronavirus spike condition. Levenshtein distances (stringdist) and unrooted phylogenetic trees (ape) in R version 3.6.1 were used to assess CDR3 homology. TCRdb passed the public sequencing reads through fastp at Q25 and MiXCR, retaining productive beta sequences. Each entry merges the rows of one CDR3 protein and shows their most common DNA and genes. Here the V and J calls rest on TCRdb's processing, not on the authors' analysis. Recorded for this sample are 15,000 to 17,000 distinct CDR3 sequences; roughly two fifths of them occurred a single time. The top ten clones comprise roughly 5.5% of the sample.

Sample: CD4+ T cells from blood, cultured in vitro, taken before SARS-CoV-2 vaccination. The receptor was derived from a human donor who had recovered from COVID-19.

CDR3 loop: CASSLTLNGYTF. The sequenced DNA: TGTGCCAGCAGCTTAACCCTCAATGGCTACACCTTC. The sequence joins TRBV7-2 to TRBJ1-2; no confident D gene assignment can be made. The junction carries 7 bases between V and J, which are trimmed by 2 bases and 6 bases respectively. CDR1 and CDR2 are drawn from the germline V gene: SGHTA, FQGNSA. The CDR3 contains 12 residues, cysteine and phenylalanine counted. The retained sequence is limited to the CDR3, 36 bases, with the frame set at the first base.